This TCR beta chain was documented in a study of siplizumab effects on memory and regulatory T cells. This clone has only one observation. Its antigen is still unknown. General observations from the study: Naive T cells were seemingly more diverse than memory cells, and major contributions to the alloresponse seemed to be made by them. Just a small share of alloreactive clones was traced back to unstimulated subsets. Proliferating siplizumab-cultured Tregs lacked confirmed suppressive function.

The CDR3 has 14 amino acids. V shed 4 bases and J shed 4 bases, with 14 bases lying between them. The germline V gene encodes CDR1 SGHRS and CDR2 YFSETQ. The protocol was immunoSEQ multiplex PCR, while the TCRdb copy is restricted to in-frame clones and leaves out a portion. The sample gives approximately 90,000 clones, around 94% of which show up once; roughly 0.3% is in the top ten. This TCR was sampled from a human donor in good health. This sequence joins TRBV5-1 and TRBJ1-1, with a weak D call TRBD1 (5 bases). Sequenced input: non-Treg CD4+ T cells sorted from blood. The CDR3 nucleotides are TGCGCCAGCAGCGTATCCGACAGTATCACTGAAGCTTTCTTT. Protein sequence: CASSVSDSITEAFF.